The clone carrying this T cell receptor (beta chain) is a singleton in its sample. This record comes from a study of blood T cell repertoires in COVID-19. Study-wide background: Spain, Italy and the United States supplied samples that represented acute and convalescent COVID-19. PBMCs, B-cell-depleted T cells, or T cells provided the cDNA or gDNA that made up the material.

Germline values: CDR1 SGHRS, CDR2 YFSETQ. V was shortened by 4 bases and J by 7 bases, with 11 bases between the two germline ends. CDR3 size: 12 residues. Original processing methods: Cell counts per sample came from amplifying reference gene primers. This table comes from immunoSEQ multiplex PCR, and its TCRdb copy is limited to in-frame clones, with some not included. V and J calls and clone size are given by that table; D and trimming were obtained from the DNA. The sample carries some 140,000 clones, around 78% recorded once. The V call is TRBV5-1, the J call TRBJ2-5; the D is unclear. The receptor's source is a human donor in a cohort sampled during active COVID-19. Sequenced material: peripheral blood. CDR3 bases: TGCGCCAGCAGCCCAACAACGGGGACCCAGTACTTC. Protein: CASSPTTGTQYF.